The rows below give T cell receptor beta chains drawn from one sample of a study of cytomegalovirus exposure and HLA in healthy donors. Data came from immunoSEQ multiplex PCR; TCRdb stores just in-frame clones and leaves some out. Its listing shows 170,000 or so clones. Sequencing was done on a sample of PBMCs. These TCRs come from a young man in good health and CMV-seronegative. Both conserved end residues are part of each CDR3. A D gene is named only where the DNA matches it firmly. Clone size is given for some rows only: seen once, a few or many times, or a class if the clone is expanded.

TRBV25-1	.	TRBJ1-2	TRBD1	CASSAQGEPYGYTF	TGTGCCAGCAGTGCACAGGGGGAGCCCTATGGCTACACCTTC
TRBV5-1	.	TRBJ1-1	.	CASSLDYTEAFF	TGCGCCAGCAGCTTGGACTACACTGAAGCTTTCTTT
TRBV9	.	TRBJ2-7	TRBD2	CASSGGLANEQYF	TGTGCCAGCAGCGGGGGACTAGCTAACGAGCAGTACTTC
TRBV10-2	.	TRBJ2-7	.	CASSETQKITYEQYF	TGCGCCAGCAGTGAGACACAGAAAATCACCTACGAGCAGTACTTC
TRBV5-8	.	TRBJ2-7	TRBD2	CASRFLAGAYEQYF	TGTGCCAGCAGGTTCCTAGCGGGTGCTTACGAGCAGTACTTC
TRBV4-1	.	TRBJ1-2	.	CASSQELERGDYGYTF	TGCGCCAGCAGCCAAGAGCTGGAGCGGGGGGACTATGGCTACACCTTC
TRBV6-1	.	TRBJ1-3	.	CASSGKGTLGNTIYF	TGTGCCAGCAGTGGAAAAGGGACTCTTGGAAACACCATATATTTT
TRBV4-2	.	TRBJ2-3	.	CASSQTSIQADTQYF	TGTGCCAGCAGCCAAACTTCCATCCAGGCAGATACGCAGTATTTT
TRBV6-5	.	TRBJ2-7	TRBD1	CASRLGTGRSYEQYF	TGTGCCAGCAGACTCGGGACAGGGCGCTCCTACGAGCAGTACTTC
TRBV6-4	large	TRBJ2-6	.	CASSDSPQGSSGANVLTF	TGTGCCAGCAGTGACTCGCCCCAGGGTTCCTCTGGGGCCAACGTCCTGACTTTC
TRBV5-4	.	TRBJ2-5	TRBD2	CASSLNPKTSGRGETQYF	TGTGCCAGCAGCTTGAATCCGAAGACTAGCGGGAGAGGAGAGACCCAGTACTTC
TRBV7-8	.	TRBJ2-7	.	CASSLATVQGEQYF	TGTGCCAGCAGCTTAGCGACTGTCCAGGGCGAGCAGTACTTC
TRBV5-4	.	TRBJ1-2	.	CASSFKQDYGYTF	TGTGCCAGCAGCTTTAAGCAGGACTATGGCTACACCTTC
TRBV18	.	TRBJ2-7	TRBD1	CASSSRTGYEQYF	TGTGCCAGCTCATCGCGGACAGGCTACGAGCAGTACTTC
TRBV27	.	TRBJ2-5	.	CAGHRGTQYF	TGTGCCGGACATCGTGGGACCCAGTACTTC
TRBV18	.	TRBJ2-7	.	CASSPKAGPSYEQYF	TGTGCCAGCTCACCAAAGGCAGGCCCATCATACGAGCAGTACTTC
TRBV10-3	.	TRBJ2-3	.	CAISDAESTDTQYF	TGTGCCATCAGTGACGCGGAGAGCACAGATACGCAGTATTTT
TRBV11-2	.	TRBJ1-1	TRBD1	CASSVQGDTEAFF	TGTGCCAGCAGCGTACAGGGGGACACTGAAGCTTTCTTT
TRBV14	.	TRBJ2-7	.	CASSPTRGEQYF	TGTGCCAGCAGCCCGACTAGGGGCGAGCAGTACTTC
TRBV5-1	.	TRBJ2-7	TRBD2	CASSLGAGGAYEQYF	TGCGCCAGCAGCTTGGGGGCGGGAGGGGCCTACGAGCAGTACTTC
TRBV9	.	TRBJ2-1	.	CASSVGASFNNEQFF	TGCGCCAGCAGCGTAGGGGCTAGCTTTAACAATGAGCAGTTCTTC
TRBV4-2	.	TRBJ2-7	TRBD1	CASSQGAGQGSSYEQYF	TGTGCCAGCAGCCAAGGGGCCGGACAGGGTAGCTCCTACGAGCAGTACTTC
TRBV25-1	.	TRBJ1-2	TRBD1	CASSETSTGGVYGYTF	TGTGCCAGCAGTGAAACCTCGACAGGGGGGGTTTATGGCTACACCTTC
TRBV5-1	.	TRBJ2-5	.	CASSFFGSEETQYF	TGCGCCAGCAGCTTTTTCGGGAGTGAGGAGACCCAGTACTTC
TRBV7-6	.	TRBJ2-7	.	CASSLGTGTYEQYF	TGTGCCAGCAGCTTAGGCACAGGGACCTACGAGCAGTACTTC
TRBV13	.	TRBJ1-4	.	CASSLRGLTNEKLFF	TGTGCCAGCAGCTTACGGGGACTTACTAATGAAAAACTGTTTTTT
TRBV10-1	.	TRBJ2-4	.	CASSEVPGNIQYF	TGCGCCAGCAGTGAGGTCCCCGGAAACATTCAGTACTTC
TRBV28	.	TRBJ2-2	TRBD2	CASSLFGRAGELFF	TGTGCCAGCAGTTTATTCGGGAGGGCCGGGGAGCTGTTTTTT
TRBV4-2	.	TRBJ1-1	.	CASASPGHLEAFF	TGTGCCAGCGCCTCCCCGGGACACCTTGAAGCTTTCTTT
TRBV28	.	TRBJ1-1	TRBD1	CASSPPGQASSRDTEAFF	TGTGCCAGCAGCCCTCCCGGACAGGCTTCCTCCAGGGACACTGAAGCTTTCTTT
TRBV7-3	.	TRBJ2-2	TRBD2	CASSLRGLPNTGELFF	TGTGCCAGCAGCTTGAGGGGACTACCGAACACCGGGGAGCTGTTTTTT
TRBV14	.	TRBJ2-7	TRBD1	CASSRQGNLYEQYF	TGTGCCAGCAGCCGACAGGGGAACTTATACGAGCAGTACTTC
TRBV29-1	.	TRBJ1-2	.	CSVAAPRGNYGYTF	TGCAGCGTTGCCGCGCCAAGGGGGAACTATGGCTACACCTTC
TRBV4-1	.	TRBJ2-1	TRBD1	CASSHDGQGGPRLGAFF	TGCGCCAGCAGCCACGATGGACAGGGGGGCCCTAGATTAGGCGCCTTCTTC
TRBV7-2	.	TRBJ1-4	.	CASSFTGGRMANEKLFF	TGTGCCAGCAGCTTCACGGGAGGGAGGATGGCTAATGAAAAACTGTTTTTT
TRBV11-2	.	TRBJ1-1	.	CASSPSQVTEAFF	TGTGCCAGCAGCCCCTCCCAGGTCACTGAAGCTTTCTTT
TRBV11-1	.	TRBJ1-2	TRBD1	CASSSGTGGFQYGYTF	TGTGCCAGCAGCTCCGGGACAGGGGGATTTCAGTATGGCTACACCTTC
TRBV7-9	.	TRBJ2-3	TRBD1	CASSIGQVPSTDTQYF	TGTGCCAGCAGCATCGGACAGGTCCCCAGCACAGATACGCAGTATTTT
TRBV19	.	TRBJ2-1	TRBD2	CASSKLAGGPNEQFF	TGTGCCAGTAGTAAACTAGCGGGAGGGCCAAATGAGCAGTTCTTC
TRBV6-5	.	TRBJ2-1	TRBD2	CASSYLTSGRQGEQFF	TGTGCCAGCAGTTACTTGACTAGCGGGAGGCAGGGTGAGCAGTTCTTC
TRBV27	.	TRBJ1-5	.	CASSPLGSQPQHF	TGTGCCAGCAGTCCACTAGGAAGCCAGCCCCAGCATTTT
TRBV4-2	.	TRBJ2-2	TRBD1	CASSQGDREPWNTGELFF	TGTGCCAGCAGCCAAGGGGACAGGGAGCCCTGGAACACCGGGGAGCTGTTTTTT
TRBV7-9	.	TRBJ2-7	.	CASGTPYEQYF	TGTGCCAGCGGGACACCGTACGAGCAGTACTTC
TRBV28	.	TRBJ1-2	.	CASNTGYGYTF	TGTGCCAGCAACACGGGCTATGGCTACACCTTC
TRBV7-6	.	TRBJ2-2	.	CASSLPPGAGELFF	TGTGCCAGCAGCTTACCTCCCGGGGCCGGGGAGCTGTTTTTT
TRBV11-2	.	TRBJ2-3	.	CASSLPGYSQRTDTQYF	TGTGCCAGCAGCCTTCCGGGGTACAGCCAACGCACAGATACGCAGTATTTT
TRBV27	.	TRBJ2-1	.	CASISGGLTYSEQFF	TGTGCCAGCATCAGTGGCGGGCTAACTTATAGTGAGCAGTTCTTC
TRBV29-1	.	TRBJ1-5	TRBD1	CSVSVAGTAEKQPQHF	TGCAGCGTTTCCGTAGCCGGGACAGCAGAGAAGCAGCCCCAGCATTTT
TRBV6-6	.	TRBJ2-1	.	CASSYSGDSFSEQFF	TGTGCCAGCAGTTACTCCGGGGACTCCTTCTCCGAGCAGTTCTTC